This entry lists 26 T cell receptor beta chains sequenced from one sample in a study of blood T cell repertoires in COVID-19 (dated by TCRdb to between 2020 and 2021). The method behind the library was the immunoSEQ multiplex PCR assay. TCRdb's version of the immuneACCESS table is confined to in-frame rearrangements and falls short of the full clone set. An unresolved V gene accounts for under half of the shortfall where checked; the remainder is of unknown origin. Present in this sample are roughly 430,000 clones, roughly 87% of which were seen just once. Of the sample, approximately 2% falls within the top ten clones. What was sequenced was PBMCs or T cells enriched from blood (not recorded which). The receptors shown here come from a woman aged 40 to 55 with acute COVID-19.

The chain has TRBV7-8 and TRBJ1-2, with D tentatively TRBD1 (6 bases). Germline V gene data show CDR1 as SGHVS and CDR2 as FQNEAQ. The CDR3 consists of 15 residues. The V and J ends lost 3 bases and 2 bases respectively, with 13 bases between them. CDR3 in amino acids: CASSFRTEPNYGYTF. The CDR3 DNA follows: TGTGCCAGCAGCTTTCGGACAGAGCCCAACTATGGCTACACCTTC.

The V gene is TRBV6-1, the J gene TRBJ1-4; D gene uncertain. Looked up from germline, CDR1 is MNHNS and CDR2 is SASEGT. The CDR3 is 15 residues long. Trimming took off 2 bases at V and 0 bases at J, with 7 bases between the two ends. CDR3 coding DNA: TGTGCCAGCAGTGAACGGGGAGCAACTAATGAAAAACTGTTTTTT. It is translated as CASSERGATNEKLFF.

This clone showed up just once. This chain connects TRBV24-1 to TRBJ1-5, with 7 bases identical to TRBD1. Per the germline V gene, CDR1 is KGHDR and CDR2 is SFDVKD. The CDR3 totals 15 residues. The junction had 10 bases not matched to a gene; V was cut back by 7 bases and J by 5 bases. CDR3 DNA sequence: TGTGCCACCAGCCGACAGGGTGAGGGTCATCAGCCCCAGCATTTT. The encoded protein is CATSRQGEGHQPQHF.

This rearrangement joins TRBV24-1 to TRBJ1-2; D not resolved. V was pared by 0 bases and J by 7 bases, with 8 bases between. Looked up from germline, CDR1 is KGHDR and CDR2 is SFDVKD. This CDR3 is 13 amino acids long. CDR3 in amino acids: CATSDLEGSGYTF. In DNA form, the CDR3 reads TGTGCCACCAGTGATTTGGAGGGTAGTGGCTACACCTTC.

This clone was counted once. V usage is TRBV9 and J usage is TRBJ2-7; D possibly corresponds to TRBD1 (5 bases). The CDR3 is 16 amino acids. Germline CDR1 and CDR2: SGDLS and YYNGEE. The V and J ends lost 3 bases and 3 bases respectively, with 19 bases between them. CDR3 sequence: CASSAPSGPVHYEQYF. Here the CDR3 DNA reads TGTGCCAGCAGCGCCCCTTCAGGGCCGGTTCACTACGAGCAGTACTTC.

The genes are TRBV7-6 and TRBJ2-7; tentatively, D is TRBD1 (6 bases). V lost 5 bases to trimming and J lost 6 bases, with 14 bases between them. The CDR3 contains 13 residues. Germline V gene lookup returns CDR1 SGHVS and CDR2 FNYEAQ. This CDR3 reads CASSKQQGGEQYF. The CDR3 bases are TGTGCCAGCAGCAAACAACAGGGTGGCGAGCAGTACTTC.

V is TRBV5-1 and J is TRBJ2-3; tentatively, D is TRBD2 (6 bases). Germline values: CDR1 SGHRS, CDR2 YFSETQ. This CDR3 contains 16 residues. The V and J ends lost 2 bases and 1 base respectively, with 14 bases between them. CDR3 DNA: TGCGCCAGCAGCTTTTCCCCACTAGCAGGCACAGATACGCAGTATTTT. Its protein product is CASSFSPLAGTDTQYF.

Only a few counts were recorded for this clone. The rearrangement links TRBV5-1 to TRBJ2-2, with D perhaps TRBD2 (5 bases). V lost 7 bases, J lost 7 bases, and 14 bases lay in between. Germline CDR1 and CDR2: SGHRS and YFSETQ. This CDR3 is built from 13 residues. The CDR3: CASGRPGYGELFF. The CDR3 DNA is TGCGCCAGCGGTCGGCCGGGATACGGGGAGCTGTTTTTT.

The rearrangement joins TRBV2 to TRBJ2-5; 7 bases line up with TRBD1. Germline V gene sequence: CDR1 SNHLY, CDR2 FYNNEI. The CDR3 extends over 13 amino acids. Trimming at V came to 6 bases and at J to 1 base, leaving 2 bases not matched to a gene. The CDR3 sequence: CASRSGGQETQYF. DNA for the CDR3: TGTGCCAGCAGGTCAGGGGGCCAAGAGACCCAGTACTTC.

The sample holds one count of this clone. The CDR3 DNA sequence: TGTGCCTGGAGTGGGACTAGCGGCACAGATACGCAGTATTTT. This codes for CAWSGTSGTDTQYF. The chain couples TRBV30 to TRBJ2-3; 9 bases align to TRBD2. CDR1 is GTSNPN and CDR2 is SVGIG in the germline V gene (reference sequence). With 1 base clipped from V and 1 base from J, the junction kept 0 bases outside the gene matches. The CDR3 runs 14 residues.

The V call is TRBV28, the J call TRBJ1-1, with D unclear. The V gene's germline CDR1 is MDHEN and CDR2 SYDVKM. CDR3 length: 15 amino acids. Trimming shortened V by 3 bases and J by 0 bases, and 11 bases separated the two germline ends. The CDR3 protein is CASSFLLSMNTEAFF. CDR3 in DNA: TGTGCCAGCAGTTTCCTTCTGAGCATGAACACTGAAGCTTTCTTT.

The chain recombines TRBV2 with TRBJ2-1; 7 bases align to TRBD1. Trimming took 7 bases from V and 2 from J; bases not matched to a gene: 5. Germline V gene sequence: CDR1 SNHLY, CDR2 FYNNEI. The CDR3 runs to 14 residues. The CDR3: CASKVGQTYNEQFF. The CDR3 DNA is TGTGCCAGCAAGGTGGGACAGACCTACAATGAGCAGTTCTTC. Variable domain in full (rest from reference TRBV2 and TRBJ2-1): EPEVTQTPSHQVTQMGQEVILRCVPISNHLYFYWYRQILGQKVEFLVSFYNNEISEKSEIFDDQFSVERPDGSNFTLKIRSTKLEDSAMYFCASKVGQTYNEQFFGPGTRLTVL.

A note on this clone: Other nucleotide sequences from this sample produce the same CDR3. The chain links TRBV11-2 to TRBJ1-1; the match to TRBD1 covers 7 bases. V lost 4 bases, J lost 1 base, and 3 bases stayed unmatched. Germline loops: CDR1 SGHAT, CDR2 FQNNGV. This CDR3 contains 14 residues. The CDR3 sequence is CASSSTGSNTEAFF. CDR3 bases: TGTGCCAGCAGCTCGACAGGGTCGAACACTGAAGCTTTCTTT.

The chain joins TRBV19 to TRBJ1-5, with 9 bases matching TRBD1. This CDR3 has 15 residues. The V gene's germline CDR1 is LNHDA and CDR2 SQIVND (reference sequence). J was trimmed by 1 base and V by 6 bases; bases with no gene match: 4. The CDR3 protein is CASSQTGGSNQPQHF. The CDR3 DNA sequence: TGTGCCAGTAGCCAGACAGGGGGAAGCAATCAGCCCCAGCATTTT.

V usage is TRBV5-8 and J usage is TRBJ1-1, with 7 bases matching TRBD1. The CDR3 totals 12 residues. Germline CDR1 reads SGHTS; CDR2 reads YDEGEE. V gave up 7 bases and J gave up 7 bases; unmatched junction bases: 7. CDR3 residues: CASEGGGDEAFF. The CDR3 DNA follows: TGTGCCAGCGAAGGAGGGGGCGATGAAGCTTTCTTT. The full variable domain, in which reference TRBV5-8 and TRBJ1-1 provide the parts outside the CDR3, is EAGVTQSPTHLIKTRGQQATLRCSPISGHTSVYWYQQALGLGLQFLLWYDEGEERNRGNFPPRFSGRQFPNYSSELNVNALELEDSALYLCASEGGGDEAFFGQGTRLTVV.

This clone appeared a single time. J is TRBJ2-3 and V is TRBV4-1; TRBD2 matches 9 bases. The CDR3 has 16 amino acids. Germline-derived CDR1 and CDR2 are MGHRA and YSYEKL. V lost 1 base to trimming and J lost 5 bases; unmatched junction nucleotides: 7. The CDR3 loop reads CASSQGLAGTIDTQYF. In DNA, the CDR3 is TGCGCCAGCAGCCAAGGGCTAGCGGGGACGATAGATACGCAGTATTTT.

CDR3 bases: TGTGCCACCAGTGATGCCGGACACCTCCAAGAGACCCAGTACTTC. This encodes CATSDAGHLQETQYF. The V and J genes are TRBV24-1 and TRBJ2-5; perhaps TRBD1 as D (5 bases). The CDR3 consists of 15 residues. In germline, CDR1 is KGHDR, CDR2 SFDVKD. Trimming stripped 3 bases from V and 1 base from J, with 11 bases between.

The chain uses TRBV7-6 and TRBJ2-7; D might be TRBD2 (6 bases). CDR1 and CDR2 from the germline V gene are SGHVS and FNYEAQ. V was shortened by 1 base and J by 5 bases, with 12 bases between the two germline ends. The CDR3 contains 14 residues. The CDR3 reads CASSLDGREDEQYF. The DNA for the CDR3 is TGTGCCAGCAGCTTAGACGGCAGGGAGGACGAGCAGTACTTC.

The rearrangement links TRBV5-4 to TRBJ1-2, with D hard to call. The CDR3 is 12 residues long. Trimming removed 3 bases at V and 3 bases at J, with 6 bases between. CDR1 is SGHNT, CDR2 YYREEE, per germline (reference sequence). This CDR3 reads CASSSPDYGYTF. DNA for the CDR3: TGTGCCAGCAGCTCCCCTGACTATGGCTACACCTTC.

The chain uses TRBV5-4 and TRBJ1-3, with D perhaps TRBD1 (6 bases). The CDR3 has 14 residues. The V end lost 3 bases, the J end lost 6 bases, and 13 bases lay between the germline ends. Per the germline V gene, CDR1 is SGHNT and CDR2 is YYREEE (reference sequence). CDR3 nucleotide sequence: TGTGCCAGCAGCTCACAGGGACGTACAAACACCATATATTTT. Encoded protein: CASSSQGRTNTIYF.

This clone was observed a single time. The chain employs TRBV30 and TRBJ2-3; the D gene is possibly TRBD1 (6 bases). Germline assignment: CDR1 GTSNPN and CDR2 SVGIG (reference sequence). V lost 5 bases and J 2 bases, leaving 11 bases between the germline ends. This CDR3 has 13 residues. The CDR3 here is CAWAQGLTDTQYF. As DNA, the CDR3 is TGTGCCTGGGCGCAGGGGCTCACAGATACGCAGTATTTT.

The V call is TRBV7-8, the J call TRBJ1-5; a weak D match, TRBD1 (5 bases). CDR3 length equals 15 residues. The germline gives CDR1 SGHVS, CDR2 FQNEAQ. V lost 5 bases, J lost 4 bases, and 15 bases lay in between. The CDR3 sequence: CASSPGRQFNQPQHF. The CDR3 DNA follows: TGTGCCAGCAGCCCCGGGCGACAGTTTAATCAGCCCCAGCATTTT.

The V call is TRBV7-9, the J call TRBJ2-2; no clear D. Germline-derived CDR1 and CDR2 are SEHNR and FQNEAQ (reference sequence). This CDR3 is 12 amino acids long. The V end lost 5 bases, the J end lost 2 bases, and 3 bases lay between the germline ends. In nucleotides, the CDR3 is TGTGCCAGCAGCCTCAACACCGGGGAGCTGTTTTTT. This gives the protein CASSLNTGELFF.

This clone was seen only once. This chain links TRBV29-1 with TRBJ1-1; D is uncertain. The V gene's germline CDR1 is SQVTM and CDR2 ANQGSEA. The CDR3 has 11 residues. V dropped 0 bases and J dropped 7 bases, with 6 bases sitting between them. The CDR3 coding sequence is TGCAGCGTTGAAGACTATGATGAAGCTTTCTTT. It translates to CSVEDYDEAFF.

The gene calls are TRBV10-3 and TRBJ2-3, with D perhaps TRBD2 (6 bases). The CDR3 has 16 amino acids. The ends were cut back, 0 bases at V and 2 bases at J, with 12 bases in the middle. CDR1 is ENHRY, CDR2 SYGVKD, per germline. The CDR3 here is CAISESNGGSTDTQYF. In nucleotides, the CDR3 is TGTGCCATCAGTGAGTCGAACGGGGGTTCCACAGATACGCAGTATTTT.

The chain links TRBV10-1 to TRBJ2-7; possible D gene TRBD2, 6 bases. The CDR3 consists of 15 residues. V was clipped by 2 bases and J by 3 bases, with 14 bases between them. Germline-derived CDR1 and CDR2 are WNHNN and SYGVQD (reference sequence). This CDR3 is CASSETRGAGYEQYF. In DNA form, the CDR3 reads TGCGCCAGCAGTGAGACCCGCGGGGCCGGCTACGAGCAGTACTTC.